Following are 27 T cell receptor beta chains from one sample sequenced in a study of CD8 T cells in Susac syndrome. An amount of RNA that ranged from roughly 0.45 to 1 ug was reverse transcribed with random hexamers. TCRdb fed the immunoSEQ multiplex PCR reads into MiXCR, producing one record per CDR3 protein. The sample has about 130,000 distinct CDR3 sequences; about 95% are singletons. The sequencing input was CD4+ T cells from PBMCs. All receptors derive from a human donor in good health.

Turning to this clonotype: The junction and the germline gene differ at one end; a read error may be behind it. This chain links TRBV12-3 or TRBV12-4 with TRBJ1-1; perhaps TRBD1 as D (6 bases). The CDR3 is made up of 16 amino acids. The CDR3 nucleotides read TGTGCCAGCAGTCCCGGGACACCTACCATGAACACTGAAGCTTCCTTT. This sequence encodes CASSPGTPTMNTEASF.

This clonotype was observed a single time. This rearrangement joins TRBV7-2 to TRBJ2-2, with a possible D match to TRBD2 (6 bases). Germline V CDR1 and CDR2: SGHTA, FQGNSA. Trimming removed 2 bases from V and 5 bases from J, with 12 bases in between. The CDR3 spans 15 residues. The CDR3 sequence: CASSLFPGATGELFF. CDR3 coding DNA: TGTGCCAGCAGCTTATTCCCGGGAGCAACCGGGGAGCTGTTTTTT. The full variable domain, in which reference TRBV7-2 and TRBJ2-2 provide the parts outside the CDR3, is GAGVSQSPSNKVTEKGKDVELRCDPISGHTALYWYRQSLGQGLEFLIYFQGNSAPDKSGLPSDRFSAERTGGSVSTLTIQRTQQEDSAVYLCASSLFPGATGELFFGEGSRLTVL.

The J gene is TRBJ2-5, the V gene TRBV29-1; D is unclear. Trimming took 4 bases from V and 3 from J, leaving 15 bases between them. The CDR3 has 14 amino acids. Germline loops: CDR1 SQVTM, CDR2 ANQGSEA. CDR3: CSVARSALEETQYF. The DNA of the CDR3 is TGCAGCGTTGCCCGAAGCGCCTTAGAAGAGACCCAGTACTTC. Using reference TRBV29-1 and TRBJ2-5 for the parts outside the CDR3, the full variable domain is SAVISQKPSRDICQRGTSLTIQCQVDSQVTMMFWYRQQPGQSLTLIATANQGSEATYESGFVIDKFPISRPNLTFSTLTVSNMSPEDSSIYLCSVARSALEETQYFGPGTRLLVL.

The chain recombines TRBV30 with TRBJ1-5; TRBD1 is a possible D gene (5 bases). CDR1 and CDR2 (germline): GTSNPN, SVGIG (reference sequence). Trimming stripped 2 bases from V and 0 bases from J, with 17 bases between. CDR3 length: 17 residues. The CDR3 sequence is CAWSFRGRIDSNQPQHF. Here the CDR3 DNA reads TGTGCCTGGAGTTTTAGGGGACGGATCGATAGCAATCAGCCCCAGCATTTT.

CDR3 bases: TGTGCCACCAGCGTCTTCGGACAGGGAGCGGAGACCCAGTACTTC. Its protein is CATSVFGQGAETQYF. The V call is TRBV15, the J call TRBJ2-5, with 8 bases identical to TRBD1. V lost 5 bases and J lost 5; bases outside the gene matches: 10. The CDR3 runs 15 residues. Germline V gene lookup returns CDR1 LNHNV and CDR2 YYDKDF (reference sequence).

The genes are TRBV7-9 and TRBJ1-1, with a weak D call TRBD1 (5 bases). The germline CDR1 and CDR2 sequences are SEHNR and FQNEAQ (reference sequence). The V end lost 3 bases, the J end lost 1 base, and 9 bases lay between the germline ends. CDR3 length equals 14 residues. CDR3 in DNA: TGTGCCAGCAGCTTTGAGACAGCGAACACTGAAGCTTTCTTT. It encodes CASSFETANTEAFF.

The gene calls are TRBV23-1 and TRBJ2-7, with 7 bases identical to TRBD1. TRBV23-1 is assigned to the ORF class and has an uncertain function. This CDR3 is 15 amino acids long. J was trimmed by 1 base and V by 3 bases; bases with no gene match: 6. The CDR3 DNA reads TGCGCCAGCAGTCATAGCAAACAGGGGTCCTACGAGCAGTACTTC. This codes for CASSHSKQGSYEQYF.

The chain carries TRBV5-4 and TRBJ2-1, with D tentatively TRBD1 (7 bases). The CDR3 is 16 amino acids. CDR1 and CDR2 (germline): SGHNT, YYREEE (reference sequence). The V end was cut by 3 bases, the J end by 8 bases, with 21 bases between. The CDR3 region is CASSWGRTGILDEQFF. In nucleotides, the CDR3 is TGTGCCAGCAGCTGGGGGAGGACAGGTATATTGGATGAGCAGTTCTTC. Full variable domain (rest looked up from reference TRBV5-4 and TRBJ2-1): ETGVTQSPTHLIKTRGQQVTLRCSSQSGHNTVSWYQQALGQGPQFIFQYYREEENGRGNFPPRFSGLQFPNYSSELNVNALELDDSALYLCASSWGRTGILDEQFFGPGTRLTVL.

This clonotype was observed a single time. The chain carries TRBV19 and TRBJ2-4; maybe TRBD1 (5 bases). The CDR3 is 12 residues long. Germline loops: CDR1 LNHDA, CDR2 SQIVND (reference sequence). Trimming cost V 3 bases and J 7 bases, with 7 bases left between them. The CDR3 DNA reads TGTGCCAGTAGTATCCCAGGGAACATTCAGTACTTC. Protein sequence: CASSIPGNIQYF.

V gene TRBV21-1 combines with J gene TRBJ1-2. TRBV21-1 is an annotated pseudogene. This CDR3 has 13 residues. Here the CDR3 reads CASITEEHYGYTF. The DNA of the CDR3 is TGTGCCAGCATCACAGAGGAGCACTATGGCTACACCTTC.

This clonotype was detected only a few times. V gene TRBV6-5 combines with J gene TRBJ2-5; the match to TRBD1 covers 11 bases. This CDR3 contains 12 residues. From germline, CDR1 is MNHEY and CDR2 SVGAGI. Trimming at V came to 8 bases and at J to 5 bases, leaving 1 base not matched to a gene. The CDR3 nucleotides read TGTGCCAGCGGGGACAGGGGGGAGACCCAGTACTTC. It codes for CASGDRGETQYF.

The chain employs TRBV3-1 and TRBJ2-3, with 7 bases identical to TRBD2. The trim removed 11 bases at V and 4 bases at J, leaving 6 bases unmatched. CDR3 length: 12 amino acids. Germline values: CDR1 LGHDT, CDR2 YNNKEL (reference sequence). CDR3 region: CAAGGRADTQYF. The CDR3 nucleotides read TGTGCCGCAGGCGGGAGAGCAGATACGCAGTATTTT.

J is TRBJ2-2 and V is TRBV4-1; TRBD1 agrees at 8 bases. The CDR3 spans 17 residues. The V gene's germline CDR1 is MGHRA and CDR2 YSYEKL. V dropped 4 bases and J dropped 1; count of bases not matched to a gene: 8. For the CDR3, the DNA is TGCGCCAGCAGCCTTTCAGGGGGCTCTCGGAACACCGGGGAGCTGTTTTTT. Amino acid sequence: CASSLSGGSRNTGELFF.

The CDR3 protein is CAWSVRGNQPQHF. The CDR3, as DNA: TGTGCCTGGAGTGTACGGGGGAATCAGCCCCAGCATTTT. V gene TRBV30 combines with J gene TRBJ1-5, with a tentative D call TRBD1 (5 bases). Germline CDR1 is GTSNPN and CDR2 is SVGIG (reference sequence). The V end was cut by 0 bases, the J end by 4 bases, with 7 bases between. The CDR3 length is 13 residues. Full variable domain (remainder filled in from reference TRBV30 and TRBJ1-5): SQTIHQWPATLVQPVGSPLSLECTVEGTSNPNLYWYRQAAGRGLQLLFYSVGIGQISSEVPQNLSASRPQDRQFILSSKKLLLSDSGFYLCAWSVRGNQPQHFGDGTRLSIL.

The CDR3 region has the DNA TGCAGCGTTGTTGCGGGAGTGAATGAGCAGTTCTTC. Protein: CSVVAGVNEQFF. V usage is TRBV29-1 and J usage is TRBJ2-1; 7 positions match TRBD2. Germline V gene data show CDR1 as SQVTM and CDR2 as ANQGSEA. Trimming at V came to 4 bases and at J to 7 bases, leaving 4 bases not matched to a gene. The CDR3 extends over 12 amino acids.

This clonotype was observed a single time. This chain links TRBV7-2 with TRBJ2-3, with D possibly being TRBD1 or TRBD2 (5 bases each). V was pared by 1 base and J by 2 bases, with 16 bases between. The CDR3 is 17 residues long. Germline V lookup: CDR1 SGHTA, CDR2 FQGNSA. This chain's CDR3 is CASSLVRLWGTTDTQYF. CDR3 DNA: TGTGCCAGCAGCTTAGTCCGTCTTTGGGGGACCACAGATACGCAGTATTTT.

The chain uses TRBV7-8 and TRBJ1-5; D unresolved. Germline loops: CDR1 SGHVS, CDR2 FQNEAQ. V was clipped by 7 bases and J by 1 base, with 20 bases between them. The CDR3 consists of 17 residues. The CDR3 here is CASMGAGKTNSNQPQHF. The DNA for the CDR3 is TGTGCCAGCATGGGAGCAGGCAAGACTAACAGCAATCAGCCCCAGCATTTT.

This clonotype was recorded only once. The chain carries TRBV3-1 and TRBJ1-2; 11 positions agree with TRBD1. The CDR3 has 17 residues. J was trimmed by 4 bases and V by 1 base; bases with no gene match: 8. Germline loops: CDR1 LGHDT, CDR2 YNNKEL (reference sequence). The CDR3 DNA is TGTGCCAGCAGCCAAGGGACAGGGGGCGCCTTCGGCTATGGCTACACCTTC. Protein: CASSQGTGGAFGYGYTF.

V is TRBV11-1 and J is TRBJ2-7; D ambiguous. The CDR3 is made up of 14 amino acids. Germline V gene lookup returns CDR1 SGHAT and CDR2 FQDESV (reference sequence). The V and J ends lost 5 bases and 1 base respectively, with 12 bases between them. The CDR3 DNA sequence: TGTGCCAGCAGCCTCCCATCGGGTTCCTACGAGCAGTACTTC. This encodes CASSLPSGSYEQYF. The whole variable domain, remainder taken from reference TRBV11-1 and TRBJ2-7, is EAEVAQSPRYKITEKSQAVAFWCDPISGHATLYWYRQILGQGPELLVQFQDESVVDDSQLPKDRFSAERLKGVDSTLKIQPAELGDSAMYLCASSLPSGSYEQYFGPGTRLTVT.

The V gene is TRBV20-1, the J gene TRBJ2-4; the D gene could be TRBD1 or TRBD2 (5 bases each). V lost 6 bases and J lost 0, with 9 bases in between. Germline CDR1 and CDR2: DFQATT and SNEGSKA (reference sequence). The CDR3 is 13 residues long. This CDR3 is CSAGVRAKNIQYF. DNA for the CDR3: TGCAGTGCGGGGGTTAGAGCCAAAAACATTCAGTACTTC.

The CDR3 sequence: CSVSGAGGRAVEQYF. The CDR3 region has the DNA TGCAGCGTTTCGGGCGCGGGGGGGCGCGCGGTCGAGCAGTACTTC. V and J are TRBV29-1 and TRBJ2-7, with 9 nucleotides matching TRBD2. V was clipped by 5 bases and J by 6 bases; unmatched bases: 14. The V gene's germline CDR1 is SQVTM and CDR2 ANQGSEA. The CDR3 is made up of 15 amino acids.

V gene TRBV9 combines with J gene TRBJ2-3, with D unresolved. Trimming stripped 0 bases from V and 3 bases from J, with 8 bases between. This CDR3 has 14 residues. Germline V gene data show CDR1 as SGDLS and CDR2 as YYNGEE. CDR3 in DNA: TGTGCCAGCAGCGTAGGACCCCGAACAGATACGCAGTATTTT. This sequence encodes CASSVGPRTDTQYF.

This chain joins TRBV29-1 and TRBJ2-2, with D uncertain. CDR1 is SQVTM and CDR2 is ANQGSEA in the germline V gene. Trimming shortened V by 4 bases and J by 4 bases, and 4 bases separated the two germline ends. The CDR3 is 11 amino acids. The DNA of the CDR3 is TGCAGCGTTGCCACCACCGGGGAGCTGTTTTTT. Its protein product is CSVATTGELFF.

V and J are TRBV24-1 and TRBJ2-2; D is undetermined. V was cut by 4 bases and J by 1 base, with 3 bases left in between. Per germline, CDR1 KGHDR and CDR2 SFDVKD. The CDR3 totals 13 residues. The CDR3 reads CATSEGNTGELFF. CDR3 coding DNA: TGTGCCACCAGTGAAGGGAACACCGGGGAGCTGTTTTTT.

The chain joins TRBV6-5 to TRBJ2-2, with 7 bases identical to TRBD2. From germline, CDR1 is MNHEY and CDR2 SVGAGI. J gave up 6 bases and V 10 bases, and 8 bases lay outside the gene matches. The CDR3 is made up of 13 amino acids. The CDR3 DNA is TGTGCCACCCAGCGGGATATCTCCGGGGAGCTGTTTTTT. It specifies CATQRDISGELFF.

V usage is TRBV15 and J usage is TRBJ2-3, with a possible D match to TRBD1 (6 bases). V was shortened by 4 bases and J by 4 bases, with 12 bases between the two germline ends. Per germline, CDR1 LNHNV and CDR2 YYDKDF (reference sequence). CDR3 length equals 14 residues. In nucleotides, the CDR3 is TGTGCCACCAGCATAGGACAGAAATCAGATACGCAGTATTTT. Translated: CATSIGQKSDTQYF.

The chain is built from TRBV3-1 and TRBJ2-1; D possibly corresponds to TRBD1 (6 bases). V dropped 5 bases and J dropped 0 bases, with 11 bases sitting between them. The CDR3 runs to 15 residues. CDR1 LGHDT and CDR2 YNNKEL come from the germline V gene (reference sequence). CDR3 sequence (DNA): TGTGCCAGCAGCTCGGGACATTTCTCCTACAATGAGCAGTTCTTC. Its protein is CASSSGHFSYNEQFF.